Below are 28 T cell receptor beta chains sequenced from a single sample in a study of T cells expressing NK-cell markers. Reanalyzing the 5' RACE reads, TCRdb keeps one entry per CDR3 protein, without DNA. The specimen's table records under 500,000 distinct CDR3 sequences. Input material: blood T cells: a sorted CD56 or NKG2C T cell subset, CD4+ or CD8+ T cells, or bulk PBMC T cells (not recorded which). The receptors were sampled from a woman aged 18 to 69 in good health.

V gene TRBV6-2 or TRBV6-3 combines with J gene TRBJ2-1. CDR1 MNHEY and CDR2 SVGEGT come from the germline V gene. This CDR3 is 16 amino acids long. CDR3 region: CASVEVTSEYYNEQFF.

J is TRBJ2-5 and V is TRBV21-1; without DNA, the TCRdb call of TRBD2 cannot be checked. TRBV21-1 is recorded as a pseudogene. The CDR3 is 13 residues long. The CDR3 loop is CASSTPPMETQYF.

V is TRBV29-1 and J is TRBJ2-7; TCRdb lists TRBD2, though no DNA is available to test this call. This CDR3 spans 17 amino acids. Germline loops: CDR1 SQVTM, CDR2 ANQGSEA. The CDR3 loop is CSVGEGSSGVVVYEQYF.

This chain links TRBV29-1 with TRBJ2-7. The CDR3 loop spans 11 amino acids. From germline, CDR1 is SQVTM and CDR2 ANQGSEA. CDR3 sequence reads: CSVEGDIEQYF.

V usage is TRBV12-3 or TRBV12-4 and J usage is TRBJ2-5; TCRdb's D call of TRBD2 is untestable without DNA. This CDR3 has 13 amino acids. The CDR3 reads CASGALAEETQYF.

The chain is built from TRBV28 and TRBJ2-3; there is no DNA to check the TCRdb D call of TRBD2. The CDR3 has 18 residues. Germline lookup yields CDR1 MDHEN and CDR2 SYDVKM. The CDR3 here is CASRPPGLAGEGGDTQYF.

The chain couples TRBV3-1 to TRBJ2-2; no DNA is available, so the TRBD2 call from TCRdb remains unchecked. The CDR3 consists of 13 residues. Germline CDR1 LGHDT, CDR2 YNNKEL (reference sequence). CDR3 protein: CASSYRGGRELFF.

The chain combines TRBV29-1 with TRBJ2-5. Germline loops: CDR1 SQVTM, CDR2 ANQGSEA. The CDR3 spans 12 residues. CDR3: CSAHNPWETQYF. Supplemented by reference TRBV29-1 and TRBJ2-5, the full variable domain reads SAVISQKPSRDICQRGTSLTIQCQVDSQVTMMFWYRQQPGQSLTLIATANQGSEATYESGFVIDKFPISRPNLTFSTLTVSNMSPEDSSIYLCSAHNPWETQYFGPGTRLLVL.

CDR3 loop: CATSEGGIQETQYF. The rearrangement uses TRBV24-1 and TRBJ2-5; TCRdb proposes TRBD2, but this gene call is untestable without DNA. CDR1 KGHDR and CDR2 SFDVKD come from the germline V gene. The CDR3 runs to 14 residues.

The chain is built from TRBV5-6 and TRBJ2-2. Germline CDR1 is SGHDT and CDR2 is YYEEEE. The CDR3 has 12 residues. CDR3 sequence: CASSLRPGELFF.

CDR3: CSVTSGTDTQYF. The gene calls are TRBV29-1 and TRBJ2-3; TCRdb picks TRBD2, but there is no DNA to check that call. The germline V gene encodes CDR1 SQVTM and CDR2 ANQGSEA. CDR3 length: 12 amino acids.

V is TRBV29-1 and J is TRBJ2-7; TCRdb picks TRBD1, but there is no DNA to check that call. Germline assignment: CDR1 SQVTM and CDR2 ANQGSEA. CDR3 size: 14 residues. The CDR3 spells CSAGWGQGIYEQYF.

V and J are TRBV6-1 and TRBJ2-7; TCRdb's D gene call, TRBD2, goes unchecked for lack of DNA. The CDR3 runs 15 residues. Per the germline V gene, CDR1 is MNHNS and CDR2 is SASEGT. The CDR3 loop is CASRGAIAGSYEQYF.

The chain uses TRBV28 and TRBJ2-1; there is no DNA to check the TCRdb D call of TRBD2. Per the germline V gene, CDR1 is MDHEN and CDR2 is SYDVKM. The CDR3 has 16 residues. CDR3 amino acids: CASRSPGRGLYNEQFF. Based on the CDR3 plus reference TRBV28 and TRBJ2-1, the full variable domain is DVKVTQSSRYLVKRTGEKVFLECVQDMDHENMFWYRQDPGLGLRLIYFSYDVKMKEKGDIPEGYSVSREKKERFSLILESASTNQTSMYLCASRSPGRGLYNEQFFGPGTRLTVL.

The chain employs TRBV9 and TRBJ2-1; without DNA, the TCRdb call of TRBD2 cannot be checked. Germline CDR1 is SGDLS and CDR2 is YYNGEE. This CDR3 is 15 amino acids long. The CDR3 protein is CASSSLAGMYNEQFF. Full variable domain (remainder filled in from reference TRBV9 and TRBJ2-1): DSGVTQTPKHLITATGQRVTLRCSPRSGDLSVYWYQQSLDQGLQFLIQYYNGEERAKGNILERFSAQQFPDLHSELNLSSLELGDSALYFCASSSLAGMYNEQFFGPGTRLTVL.

The rearrangement links TRBV7-2 to TRBJ2-7; the TRBD1 assignment by TCRdb is unverifiable without DNA. The CDR3 is 15 residues long. Looked up from germline, CDR1 is SGHTA and CDR2 is FQGNSA. The chain's CDR3 is CASSSQTGTRYEQYF.

V is TRBV4-3 and J is TRBJ2-2. CDR3 length: 14 residues. Germline loops: CDR1 LGHNA, CDR2 YSLEER. CDR3 residues: CASSQDGTTGELFF.

The V call is TRBV4-3, the J call TRBJ2-3; TCRdb's assignment of TRBD2 cannot be checked, as there is no DNA. The CDR3 contains 15 residues. Germline V gives CDR1 LGHNA, CDR2 YSLEER. The CDR3: CASSQGTTSTDTQYF.

The chain combines TRBV4-3 with TRBJ2-3; absent DNA, TCRdb's TRBD2 call cannot be checked. Germline V gives CDR1 LGHNA, CDR2 YSLEER. The CDR3 runs 15 residues. This CDR3 is CASSQASGRADTQYF.

The V gene is TRBV29-1, the J gene TRBJ2-5. The CDR3 has 13 residues. Germline values: CDR1 SQVTM, CDR2 ANQGSEA. CDR3: CSVVSERQETQYF.

The CDR3 protein is CASSRGVKNIQYF. The chain carries TRBV12-3 or TRBV12-4 and TRBJ2-4; TCRdb picks TRBD2, but there is no DNA to check that call. This CDR3 region has 13 residues.

The rearrangement links TRBV9 to TRBJ2-3; without DNA, the TCRdb call of TRBD1 cannot be checked. Germline CDR1 is SGDLS and CDR2 is YYNGEE. The CDR3 sequence is 16 residues long. CDR3 amino acids: CASSVAIAGPTDTQYF.

The chain has TRBV12-3 or TRBV12-4 and TRBJ2-7; with no DNA, the TCRdb D assignment of TRBD1 cannot be verified. The CDR3 is made up of 13 amino acids. Here the CDR3 reads CASSGQVSYEQYF.

The rearrangement uses TRBV10-3 and TRBJ1-5. Germline V gene lookup returns CDR1 ENHRY and CDR2 SYGVKD. The CDR3 sequence is 15 residues long. The CDR3: CAISEAAPSNQPQHF.

The chain joins TRBV20-1 to TRBJ2-6; TCRdb picks TRBD2, but there is no DNA to check that call. Germline CDR1 reads DFQATT; CDR2 reads SNEGSKA (reference sequence). The CDR3 length is 16 residues. The CDR3 here is CSAKEWGGSGANVLTF.

The chain carries TRBV6-2 or TRBV6-3 and TRBJ1-2. This CDR3 has 13 amino acids. Germline V CDR1 and CDR2: MNHEY, SVGEGT. The CDR3 sequence is CASRRDRGYGYTF.

J is TRBJ2-5 and V is TRBV20-1; the TRBD1 assignment by TCRdb is unverifiable without DNA. The CDR3 covers 14 residues. Germline assignment: CDR1 DFQATT and CDR2 SNEGSKA (reference sequence). This chain's CDR3 is CSARASDRSMTQYF.

The chain combines TRBV2 with TRBJ2-5; with no DNA, the TCRdb D assignment of TRBD1 cannot be verified. CDR3 size: 17 residues. Per germline, CDR1 SNHLY and CDR2 FYNNEI. CDR3 amino acids: CASTQTGTRVDQETQYF.